The T cell receptor (beta chain) under discussion was sequenced for a study of a mutant IDH1 vaccine in newly diagnosed glioma. About the study: Patients previously underwent radiotherapy, temozolomide, or both, and most underwent both.

Only in-frame clones appear in the TCRdb table, and some are missing; sequencing was by immunoSEQ multiplex PCR. Of roughly 34,000 clones listed, 87% are singletons. Details on this clone: Antigen unknown.

The time point denotes: week 47, end of study. The content of each vaccine dose was 300 ug of mutant IDH1 20-mer peptide, and topical imiquimod accompanied it. CDR1 is SGHDT and CDR2 is YYEEEE in the germline V gene. This CDR3 spans 16 amino acids. The V end was cut by 2 bases, the J end by 3 bases, with 17 bases between. General observations from the study: No link was apparently found between pseudoprogression and changes in top peripheral T cell clonotypes.

The rearrangement uses TRBV5-6 and TRBJ1-1, with D tentatively TRBD1 (5 bases). Material: PBMCs, obtained from a glioma patient whose treatment included an IDH1 peptide vaccine. This sequence was found in a woman in her twenties or thirties with glioma. The CDR3 region has the DNA TGTGCCAGCAGCTTAAATAGGAGGACAAGGGACACTGAAGCTTTCTTT. This codes for CASSLNRRTRDTEAFF.